The rows below give T cell receptor beta chains drawn from one sample of a study of cytomegalovirus exposure and HLA in healthy donors. Some clones are missing from TCRdb's copy, which holds only in-frame ones; the method was immunoSEQ multiplex PCR. The sample has 140,000 to 150,000 clones, approximately 80% seen once. The sequencing input was PBMCs. These receptors originate from a woman between 18 and 29 years old in good health and CMV-seropositive. Each CDR3 is given with its conserved first and last residue. The D gene is left open where the match is weak. Size values are once, few and many counts, or a class for expanded clones, and some rows have none.

. | TRBD1 | TRBJ1-2 | TRBV18 | TGTGCCAGCTCACCACTCTCTCAGACAGGGCAGGGAGGCTACACCTTC | CASSPLSQTGQGGYTF
once | TRBD1 | TRBJ1-2 | TRBV10-2 | TGCGCCAGCAGGGGGGAATACAGGGGGCGCGAGTACTTCGCCTATGGCTACACCTTC | CASRGEYRGREYFAYGYTF
. | TRBD1 | TRBJ1-2 | TRBV7-9 | TGTGCCGGCAGCTGGGGACAGGGGAACTATGGCTACACCTTC | CAGSWGQGNYGYTF
. | . | TRBJ1-4 | TRBV19 | TGTGCCAGTAGTATAAGGGGTCCTCGGCCAGGCGAAAAACTGTTTTTT | CASSIRGPRPGEKLFF
. | TRBD2 | TRBJ2-5 | TRBV7-9 | TGTGCCAGCAGCTCGACTAGCGGGGGTCGGGAGACCCAGTACTTC | CASSSTSGGRETQYF
. | . | TRBJ1-3 | TRBV6-5 | TGTGCCAGCAGTTACGGACTAGGGGGAAACACCATATATTTT | CASSYGLGGNTIYF
. | TRBD2 | TRBJ2-1 | TRBV7-7 | TGTGCCAGCAGGTATTCCGCCGGGACTAGCGTCGGTGAGCAGTTCTTC | CASRYSAGTSVGEQFF
once | . | TRBJ1-2 | TRBV11-2 | TGTGCCAGCAGCTACGAGGGTGGCTCGAACTATGGCTACACCTTC | CASSYEGGSNYGYTF
. | TRBD1 | TRBJ2-7 | TRBV5-1 | TGCGCCAGCAGCTCCCCGGGACAGCCCGAGCAGTACTTC | CASSSPGQPEQYF
. | . | TRBJ1-2 | TRBV5-1 | TGCGCCAGCAGCCCCACTTTTGACAAATTTAACGGCTACACCTTC | CASSPTFDKFNGYTF
. | TRBD1 | TRBJ2-7 | TRBV7-2 | TGTGCCAGCAGCTTAGATGGGACAGTGTCCTACGAGCAGTACTTC | CASSLDGTVSYEQYF